The 26 T cell receptor beta chains reported below all come from one sample, sequenced in a study of T cells in narcolepsy. The table came from immunoSEQ multiplex PCR; TCRdb's copy has only in-frame clones and leaves some out. The table has 25,000 to 35,000 clones, roughly nine tenths seen once. The sample taken for sequencing was CD45RA- memory CD4+ T cells from PBMCs. Receptor source: a human donor with narcolepsy.

Notes on this clone: Relative to the germline gene, one junction end is altered; a read error may explain this. The chain joins TRBV14 to TRBJ1-2; the D is unclear. Germline loops: CDR1 SGHDN, CDR2 FVKESK. CDR3 length: 14 amino acids. CDR3 region: CTSSQEYLNYGYTF. The DNA for the CDR3 is TGTACCAGCAGCCAAGAGTACCTTAACTATGGCTACACCTTC.

The rearrangement uses TRBV6-1 and TRBJ2-5; D gene unclear. This CDR3 comprises 12 residues. V was trimmed by 2 bases and J by 5 bases, leaving 6 bases between them. Germline V gene sequence: CDR1 MNHNS, CDR2 SASEGT. The CDR3 DNA reads as TGTGCCAGCAGTGAAATCAGGGAGACCCAGTACTTC. Encoded protein: CASSEIRETQYF.

The rearrangement links TRBV5-4 to TRBJ2-3; D gene uncertain. The CDR3 has 11 amino acids. Germline V gene data show CDR1 as SGHNT and CDR2 as YYREEE (reference sequence). V was shortened by 3 bases and J by 5 bases, with 4 bases between the two germline ends. The CDR3 bases are TGTGCCAGCAGCTCGGGAGATACGCAGTATTTT. Amino acids: CASSSGDTQYF.

The chain carries TRBV7-2 and TRBJ1-3; D is undetermined. This CDR3 has 15 amino acids. The germline V gene encodes CDR1 SGHTA and CDR2 FQGNSA. Trimming removed 1 base at V and 0 bases at J, with 7 bases between. The CDR3 sequence: CASSLVGSSGNTIYF. Here the CDR3 DNA reads TGTGCCAGCAGCTTAGTGGGGAGCTCTGGAAACACCATATATTTT.

The sample holds a few counts of this clone. This chain uses TRBV2 with TRBJ2-5; D call uncertain. Germline V gene data show CDR1 as SNHLY and CDR2 as FYNNEI. Trimming cost V 7 bases and J 5 bases, with 23 bases left between them. This CDR3 contains 16 residues. In DNA, the CDR3 is TGTGCCAGCAAGTTAGATTCGGGCGCCTTAGGGGAGACCCAGTACTTC. As protein: CASKLDSGALGETQYF.

The chain joins TRBV5-4 to TRBJ2-7; D is unresolved. Germline-derived CDR1 and CDR2 are SGHNT and YYREEE (reference sequence). This CDR3 contains 12 residues. V dropped 3 bases and J dropped 0 bases, with 4 bases sitting between them. The CDR3 nucleotides are TGTGCCAGCAGCTCGGGCTCCTACGAGCAGTACTTC. Its protein is CASSSGSYEQYF.

The genes are TRBV6-6 and TRBJ1-2; D may be TRBD1 (5 bases). The germline V gene encodes CDR1 MNHNY and CDR2 SVGAGI (reference sequence). Trimming left V 5 bases short and J 2 bases short, with 9 bases between. This CDR3 contains 13 residues. The CDR3 region is CASSRQSNYGYTF. The CDR3 nucleotides are TGTGCCAGCAGTCGACAGTCAAACTATGGCTACACCTTC.

This CDR3 is CASSLERNSYEQYF. The CDR3 nucleotides read TGTGCCAGCAGCTTGGAGAGGAACTCCTACGAGCAGTACTTC. This chain joins TRBV5-4 and TRBJ2-7; no reliable D call. V was trimmed by 0 bases and J by 0 bases, leaving 7 bases between them. Germline loops: CDR1 SGHNT, CDR2 YYREEE (reference sequence). The CDR3 consists of 14 residues. Filled out from reference TRBV5-4 and TRBJ2-7, the complete variable domain reads ETGVTQSPTHLIKTRGQQVTLRCSSQSGHNTVSWYQQALGQGPQFIFQYYREEENGRGNFPPRFSGLQFPNYSSELNVNALELDDSALYLCASSLERNSYEQYFGPGTRLTVT.

The J gene is TRBJ2-1, the V gene TRBV6-6, with TRBD2 identical over 10 bases. From germline, CDR1 is MNHNY and CDR2 SVGAGI (reference sequence). V lost 6 bases, J lost 7 bases, and 9 bases stayed unmatched. The CDR3 spans 15 residues. CDR3 in DNA: TGTGCCAGCAGCCACCCTAGCGGGAGAAGAAATGAGCAGTTCTTC. Amino acids: CASSHPSGRRNEQFF.

This chain connects TRBV15 to TRBJ2-7; TRBD1 might be the D (5 bases). V was pared by 1 base and J by 5 bases, with 15 bases between. The CDR3 is 15 amino acids. Germline V gene data show CDR1 as LNHNV and CDR2 as YYDKDF (reference sequence). DNA of the CDR3: TGTGCCACCAGCAGAGGATGGGGCGCGACCCACGAGCAGTACTTC. Its translation: CATSRGWGATHEQYF. The full variable domain, its missing parts supplied by reference TRBV15 and TRBJ2-7, is DAMVIQNPRYQVTQFGKPVTLSCSQTLNHNVMYWYQQKSSQAPKLLFHYYDKDFNNEADTPDNFQSRRPNTSFCFLDIRSPGLGDTAMYLCATSRGWGATHEQYFGPGTRLTVT.

This rearrangement joins TRBV15 to TRBJ2-7, with TRBD1 matching 9 bases. The germline CDR1 and CDR2 sequences are LNHNV and YYDKDF (reference sequence). V shed 0 bases and J 4 bases; nucleotides not matched to a gene: 16. The CDR3 is 19 amino acids. The CDR3 DNA follows: TGTGCCACCAGCAGAGATGCAGCTCTAGGGGGACAGGGAGTATACGAGCAGTACTTC. The encoded protein is CATSRDAALGGQGVYEQYF.

This chain joins TRBV9 and TRBJ2-7, with D hard to call. The V end lost 0 bases, the J end lost 2 bases, and 9 bases lay between the germline ends. The CDR3 consists of 14 residues. Germline V lookup: CDR1 SGDLS, CDR2 YYNGEE. CDR3 sequence (DNA): TGTGCCAGCAGCGTAGTGGCCACCCCCTACGAGCAGTACTTC. Its protein is CASSVVATPYEQYF.

The chain uses TRBV11-1 and TRBJ1-4; D remains unclear. V was clipped by 5 bases and J by 7 bases, with 17 bases between them. Germline V gene sequence: CDR1 SGHAT, CDR2 FQDESV (reference sequence). The CDR3 has 15 residues. The CDR3 DNA reads TGTGCCAGCAGCAACCCCGAGGTATCGGGTGAAAAACTGTTTTTT. Its translation: CASSNPEVSGEKLFF.

The chain links TRBV6-1 to TRBJ1-1; D is undetermined. The CDR3 is made up of 12 amino acids. The germline CDR1 and CDR2 sequences are MNHNS and SASEGT. V shed 8 bases and J shed 8 bases, with 15 bases lying between them. Here the CDR3 DNA reads TGTGCCAGCTCGCGGGGTTCAGCCGAAGCTTTCTTT. Translated, it gives CASSRGSAEAFF.

V usage is TRBV6-5 and J usage is TRBJ1-2; D uncertain. With 2 bases removed from V and 4 bases from J, the gap between germline ends came to 14 bases. This CDR3 has 15 amino acids. The germline CDR1 and CDR2 sequences are MNHEY and SVGAGI. The CDR3 spells CASSYPSRGGYGYTF. The DNA of the CDR3 is TGTGCCAGCAGTTACCCTTCTCGAGGAGGCTATGGCTACACCTTC.

This clone was observed a few times. This chain links TRBV4-1 with TRBJ2-1; 11 positions match TRBD2. This CDR3 spans 15 amino acids. Trimming removed 2 bases from V and 10 bases from J; junction bases left unmatched: 7. In germline, CDR1 is MGHRA, CDR2 YSYEKL. CDR3: CASSQQLAGVREQFF. CDR3 nucleotide sequence: TGCGCCAGCAGCCAACAACTAGCGGGAGTTAGAGAGCAGTTCTTC.

The chain has TRBV9 and TRBJ1-4, with TRBD1 matching 7 bases. Unmatched junction bases numbered 13, after V lost 4 bases and J lost 7 bases. Per the germline V gene, CDR1 is SGDLS and CDR2 is YYNGEE. The CDR3 is 16 amino acids. The CDR3 region is CASSPRGDSLIEKLFF. The CDR3 DNA sequence: TGTGCCAGCAGCCCGCGTGGGGACAGCCTTATTGAAAAACTGTTTTTT.

This rearrangement joins TRBV25-1 to TRBJ2-2, with TRBD2 as a possible D gene (5 bases). CDR1 and CDR2 (germline): MGHDK, SYGVNS. The CDR3 contains 13 residues. V gave up 7 bases and J gave up 8 bases, with 14 bases separating them. The CDR3 region is CASTYARGGELFF. The CDR3 nucleotides read TGTGCCAGCACCTACGCCCGGGGAGGGGAGCTGTTTTTT.

This clone was recorded a few times. The V and J genes are TRBV7-2 and TRBJ2-2, with D perhaps matching TRBD1 or TRBD2 (6 bases each). CDR3 length: 15 residues. The germline V and J ends were trimmed by 2 bases and 2 bases, with 9 bases remaining between them. CDR1 is SGHTA and CDR2 is FQGNSA in the germline V gene. This CDR3 reads CASSLRGRNTGELFF. The CDR3 bases are TGTGCCAGCAGCTTACGGGGGCGCAACACCGGGGAGCTGTTTTTT.

The chain joins TRBV19 to TRBJ1-2; D possibly corresponds to TRBD1 (6 bases). Germline V gives CDR1 LNHDA, CDR2 SQIVND (reference sequence). Trimming removed 10 bases at V and 3 bases at J, with 15 bases between. The CDR3 consists of 13 residues. The CDR3 spells CATLPQGHYGYTF. CDR3 in DNA: TGTGCCACTCTGCCTCAGGGGCACTATGGCTACACCTTC. The full variable domain, its missing parts supplied by reference TRBV19 and TRBJ1-2, is DGGITQSPKYLFRKEGQNVTLSCEQNLNHDAMYWYRQDPGQGLRLIYYSQIVNDFQKGDIAEGYSVSREKKESFPLTVTSAQKNPTAFYLCATLPQGHYGYTFGSGTRLTVV.

The gene calls are TRBV29-1 and TRBJ2-2; 7 bases map to TRBD1. Germline assignment: CDR1 SQVTM and CDR2 ANQGSEA. The CDR3 sequence is 13 residues long. The V and J ends lost 6 bases and 3 bases, in that order; junction bases with no gene match: 4. The CDR3 sequence: CSVEQGYTGELFF. The CDR3 coding sequence is TGCAGCGTAGAACAGGGGTACACCGGGGAGCTGTTTTTT.

Here the CDR3 DNA reads TGTGCCAGCAGCTTGGCTAGCGGGAGGAAGGAGCAGTTCTTC. Protein product: CASSLASGRKEQFF. The chain combines TRBV7-8 with TRBJ2-1, with 11 bases lining up with TRBD2. This CDR3 contains 14 residues. Germline lookup yields CDR1 SGHVS and CDR2 FQNEAQ. V gave up 3 bases and J gave up 10 bases; unmatched junction bases: 5.

The chain links TRBV7-3 to TRBJ2-7, with 8 bases fitting TRBD1. Trimming removed 1 base from V and 3 bases from J; junction bases left unmatched: 5. The CDR3 runs to 15 residues. Germline CDR1 reads SGHTA; CDR2 reads FQGTGA. CDR3 DNA: TGTGCCAGCAGCTTAAAGGACAGGGCCGGCTACGAGCAGTACTTC. It specifies CASSLKDRAGYEQYF.

This clone was seen only once. As DNA, the CDR3 is TGTGCCAGCGGGGGGGGTTCCACAGATACGCAGTATTTT. This sequence encodes CASGGGSTDTQYF. The genes are TRBV6-5 and TRBJ2-3; TRBD2 matches 7 bases. Losses at the gene ends were 8 bases for V and 2 bases for J; bases not matched to a gene: 4. Germline CDR1 and CDR2: MNHEY and SVGAGI. This CDR3 comprises 13 residues.

V usage is TRBV15 and J usage is TRBJ2-7, with D perhaps matching TRBD2 (5 bases). This CDR3 is built from 14 residues. Germline CDR1 is LNHNV and CDR2 is YYDKDF (reference sequence). Trimming left V 4 bases short and J 5 bases short, with 15 bases between. The CDR3 DNA sequence: TGTGCCACCAGCACCGAGGGCCTACGGCACGAGCAGTACTTC. Its translation: CATSTEGLRHEQYF.

The CDR3 DNA reads as TGTGCCAGCAGGGGAACAGGGGGCCCAGATACGCAGTATTTT. Its protein is CASRGTGGPDTQYF. The V gene is TRBV28, the J gene TRBJ2-3; TRBD1 matches at 9 bases. Germline assignment: CDR1 MDHEN and CDR2 SYDVKM. The trim removed 6 bases at V and 4 bases at J, leaving 5 bases unmatched. The CDR3 spans 14 residues.